Detailed here is one T cell receptor (beta chain). Its antigen remains unidentified. The entry originates in a study of CD8+ T cells in alopecia areata. Study-level results: Lesional scalp displayed greater clonality than normal scalp, most notably in alopecia totalis/universalis.

cDNA reverse transcribed from extracted RNA served as the sequencing template. Data came from immunoSEQ multiplex PCR; TCRdb stores just in-frame clones and leaves some out. Of 150,000 to 190,000 clones in the sample, around half are singletons; the top ten hold 15% to 20%. The CDR3 length is 14 residues. The germline V and J ends were trimmed by 0 bases and 2 bases, with 6 bases remaining between them. CDR1 is SGHKS and CDR2 is YYEKEE in the germline V gene (reference sequence). The receptor's source is a human donor with alopecia areata. This sample comprised CD8+ T cells sorted from blood, obtained at week 0. The genes are TRBV5-5 and TRBJ1-5; a weak D match, TRBD1 (5 bases). The CDR3 sequence: CASSLGGGNQPQHF. In DNA, the CDR3 is TGTGCCAGCAGCTTGGGAGGGGGCAATCAGCCCCAGCATTTT.